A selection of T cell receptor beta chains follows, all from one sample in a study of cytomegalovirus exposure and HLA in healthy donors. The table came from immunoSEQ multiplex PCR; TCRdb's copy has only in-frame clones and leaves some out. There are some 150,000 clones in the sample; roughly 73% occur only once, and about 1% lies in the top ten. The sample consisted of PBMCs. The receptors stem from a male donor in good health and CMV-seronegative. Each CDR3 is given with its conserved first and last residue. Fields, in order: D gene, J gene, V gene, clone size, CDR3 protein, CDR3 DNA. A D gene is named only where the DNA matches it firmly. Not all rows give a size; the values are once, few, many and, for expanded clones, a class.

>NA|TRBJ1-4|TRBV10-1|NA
CASSDRLAANEKLFF
TGCGCCAGCAGTGATCGCCTGGCGGCTAATGAAAAACTGTTTTTT
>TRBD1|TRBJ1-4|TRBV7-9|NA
CASSPGGQTNEKLFF
TGTGCCAGCAGCCCAGGGGGACAGACTAATGAAAAACTGTTTTTT
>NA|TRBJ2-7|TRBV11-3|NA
CASSLADGGYEQYF
TGTGCCAGCAGCTTAGCGGACGGAGGCTACGAGCAGTACTTC
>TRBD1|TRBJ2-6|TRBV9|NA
CASSAQTGARPGANVLTF
TGTGCCAGCAGCGCCCAGACAGGGGCTCGGCCTGGGGCCAACGTCCTGACTTTC
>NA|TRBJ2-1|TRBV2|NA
CASSPRTAGNNEQFF
TGTGCCAGCAGTCCACGGACAGCCGGGAACAATGAGCAGTTCTTC
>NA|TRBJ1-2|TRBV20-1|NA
CSAFDYGYTF
TGCAGTGCCTTTGACTATGGCTACACCTTC
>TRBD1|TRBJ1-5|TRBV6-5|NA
CASRGQSSNQPQHF
TGTGCCAGCAGGGGACAGTCTAGCAATCAGCCCCAGCATTTT
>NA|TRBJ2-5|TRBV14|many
CASSRSEPSQETQYF
TGTGCCAGCAGCCGGAGCGAACCATCTCAAGAGACCCAGTACTTC
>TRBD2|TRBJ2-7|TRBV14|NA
CASSRREGISYEQYF
TGTGCCAGCAGCCGCAGGGAGGGAATATCCTACGAGCAGTACTTC
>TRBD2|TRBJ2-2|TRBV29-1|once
CSVGRLAGGPNGELFF
TGCAGCGTTGGACGGTTAGCGGGGGGGCCCAACGGGGAGCTGTTTTTT
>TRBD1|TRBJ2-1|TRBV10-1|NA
CAGRTGPYNEQFF
TGCGCCGGTCGGACAGGGCCCTACAATGAGCAGTTCTTC
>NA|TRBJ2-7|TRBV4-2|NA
CASSQVPRSYEQYF
TGTGCCAGCAGCCAAGTGCCTAGATCCTACGAGCAGTACTTC
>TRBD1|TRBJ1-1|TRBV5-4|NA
CASSSPLQGATEAFF
TGTGCCAGCAGCTCACCATTACAGGGGGCGACTGAAGCTTTCTTT
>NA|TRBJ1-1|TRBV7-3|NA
CASSLLAGNTEAFF
TGTGCCAGCAGCTTATTGGCGGGGAACACTGAAGCTTTCTTT